What follows are 32 T cell receptor beta chains derived from one specimen sequenced in a study of T cells in localized non-small cell lung cancer. Some clones are missing from TCRdb's copy, which holds only in-frame ones; the method was immunoSEQ multiplex PCR. The sample contains tens of thousands of clones, 85% to 90% of which appear only once. The sample was peripheral blood, taken before any cancer treatment. These receptors were taken from a woman aged 40-69 years with stage I squamous cell lung carcinoma.

The rearrangement uses TRBV19 and TRBJ2-4, with TRBD2 identical over 11 bases. Germline V gives CDR1 LNHDA, CDR2 SQIVND (reference sequence). V lost 5 bases and J lost 4; bases outside the gene matches: 4. CDR3 size: 15 residues. CDR3 sequence reads: CASSGTSGLKNIQYF. The CDR3 DNA is TGTGCCAGTAGTGGGACTAGCGGATTGAAAAACATTCAGTACTTC.

V and J are TRBV6-4 and TRBJ1-2; no clear D. V gave up 10 bases and J gave up 1 base, with 13 bases separating them. The CDR3 covers 13 residues. Germline V gene lookup returns CDR1 MRHNA and CDR2 SNTAGT. CDR3 sequence: CAINQDRNYGYTF. DNA for the CDR3: TGTGCCATCAACCAAGACCGTAACTATGGCTACACCTTC.

J is TRBJ1-4 and V is TRBV19, with D possibly TRBD1 on 5 matching bases. The CDR3 runs to 16 residues. Germline V gene lookup returns CDR1 LNHDA and CDR2 SQIVND (reference sequence). Trimming shortened V by 7 bases and J by 4 bases, and 19 bases separated the two germline ends. CDR3 loop: CASNGGGLIHNEKLFF. DNA for the CDR3: TGTGCCAGTAACGGGGGAGGGCTCATCCATAATGAAAAACTGTTTTTT.

The chain uses TRBV5-4 and TRBJ2-1; 15 bases align to TRBD2. There are 17 residues in the CDR3. Germline lookup yields CDR1 SGHNT and CDR2 YYREEE (reference sequence). V shed 4 bases and J 0 bases; nucleotides not matched to a gene: 2. The CDR3 nucleotides read TGTGCCAGCAGCAAGGGACTAGCGGGGGGCTCCTACAATGAGCAGTTCTTC. Encoded protein: CASSKGLAGGSYNEQFF.

The CDR3 here is CASSPSRDSYNSPLHF. Here the CDR3 DNA reads TGTGCCAGCAGCCCAAGCCGGGACTCCTATAATTCACCCCTCCACTTT. The rearrangement uses TRBV27 and TRBJ1-6; unclear D gene. Per the germline V gene, CDR1 is MNHEY and CDR2 is SMNVEV (reference sequence). Trimming pared 6 bases from V and 0 bases from J, leaving 12 bases between. This CDR3 has 16 amino acids.

V gene TRBV29-1 combines with J gene TRBJ2-5; D could derive from TRBD1 or TRBD2 (7 bases each). CDR3 size: 16 residues. V was clipped by 2 bases and J by 6 bases, with 22 bases between them. The germline V gene has CDR1 SQVTM and CDR2 ANQGSEA. CDR3 region: CSVEKGSTGRGKTQYF. As DNA, the CDR3 is TGCAGCGTTGAAAAGGGCTCGACAGGGAGGGGGAAGACCCAGTACTTC.

This chain links TRBV7-3 with TRBJ1-1; no clear D gene. Deletions cut 3 bases from V and 6 bases from J, with 32 bases between. CDR1 SGHTA and CDR2 FQGTGA come from the germline V gene. The CDR3 contains 20 residues. The CDR3 DNA reads as TGTGCCAGCAGCTTGAGGTGGTCACGAACGGCCAATATGATAGGCGCTGAAGCTTTCTTT. Protein: CASSLRWSRTANMIGAEAFF.

The CDR3 DNA is TGTGCCAGCAGTGAAGGGGACAGGCTTGAGACCCAGTACTTC. This codes for CASSEGDRLETQYF. The V and J genes are TRBV6-1 and TRBJ2-5, with 8 bases identical to TRBD1. CDR1 is MNHNS and CDR2 is SASEGT in the germline V gene. The CDR3 has 14 amino acids. The ends lost 1 base at V and 5 bases at J; junction bases unmatched: 3.

The rearrangement uses TRBV7-9 and TRBJ1-4; D perhaps matches TRBD1 (5 bases). The CDR3 covers 13 residues. Germline assignment: CDR1 SEHNR and CDR2 FQNEAQ (reference sequence). Trimming cost V 6 bases and J 8 bases, with 13 bases left between them. CDR3 loop: CASRERWGEKLFF. As DNA, the CDR3 is TGTGCCAGCAGGGAGCGGTGGGGGGAAAAACTGTTTTTT.

This sequence joins TRBV19 and TRBJ1-1; no firm D call. This CDR3 is built from 14 residues. The germline V gene has CDR1 LNHDA and CDR2 SQIVND (reference sequence). V lost 3 bases and J lost 4, with 12 bases in between. CDR3 amino acids: CASSIVGEATEAFF. CDR3 coding DNA: TGTGCCAGTAGTATCGTCGGGGAGGCCACTGAAGCTTTCTTT. The full variable domain, with the rest looked up from reference TRBV19 and TRBJ1-1, is DGGITQSPKYLFRKEGQNVTLSCEQNLNHDAMYWYRQDPGQGLRLIYYSQIVNDFQKGDIAEGYSVSREKKESFPLTVTSAQKNPTAFYLCASSIVGEATEAFFGQGTRLTVV.

V gene TRBV6-5 combines with J gene TRBJ2-1; tentatively, D is TRBD1 or TRBD2 (6 bases each). The CDR3 runs 15 residues. Trimming pared 0 bases from V and 9 bases from J, leaving 15 bases between. CDR1 is MNHEY and CDR2 is SVGAGI in the germline V gene. For the CDR3, the DNA is TGTGCCAGCAGTTACTCGAGGGGGGCGGGGAGTGAGCAGTTCTTC. Its translation: CASSYSRGAGSEQFF.

The gene calls are TRBV2 and TRBJ2-3; 7 bases match TRBD2. This CDR3 is built from 15 residues. The trim removed 6 bases at V and 1 base at J, leaving 7 bases unmatched. Germline loops: CDR1 SNHLY, CDR2 FYNNEI. CDR3 amino acids: CASRESGVGTDTQYF. The CDR3 DNA sequence: TGTGCCAGCAGAGAAAGCGGGGTGGGCACAGATACGCAGTATTTT.

The J gene is TRBJ2-2, the V gene TRBV12-5; unclear D gene. CDR1 is LGHNT and CDR2 is FRNRAP in the germline V gene. Trimming cost V 0 bases and J 1 base, with 9 bases left between them. The CDR3 length is 16 residues. CDR3 DNA sequence: TGTGCTAGTGGTTTGGTACTGCAGCAGAACACCGGGGAGCTGTTTTTT. The encoded protein is CASGLVLQQNTGELFF.

The chain has TRBV4-2 and TRBJ1-1; D remains ambiguous. Germline values: CDR1 LGHNA, CDR2 YNFKEQ. The ends were cut back, 0 bases at V and 2 bases at J, with 13 bases in the middle. The CDR3 consists of 16 residues. The CDR3 is CASSQDQAGKNTEAFF. The CDR3 coding sequence is TGTGCCAGCAGCCAAGATCAGGCAGGCAAAAACACTGAAGCTTTCTTT.

This clone came up a few times. The chain is built from TRBV9 and TRBJ2-5; 8 nucleotides align to TRBD2. J lost 4 bases, V lost 3 bases, and 11 bases had no gene match. The CDR3 consists of 16 residues. Germline CDR1 SGDLS, CDR2 YYNGEE. The CDR3 is CASSAERGPVGETQYF. As DNA, the CDR3 is TGTGCCAGCAGCGCCGAGCGGGGGCCGGTGGGAGAGACCCAGTACTTC.

The chain employs TRBV19 and TRBJ2-4; no definite D call. V was trimmed by 5 bases and J by 11 bases, leaving 13 bases between them. This CDR3 has 12 amino acids. CDR1 is LNHDA and CDR2 is SQIVND in the germline V gene (reference sequence). The chain's CDR3 is CASSPQRNVQYF. The DNA of the CDR3 is TGTGCCAGTAGTCCCCAGCGCAATGTTCAGTACTTC.

The chain joins TRBV19 to TRBJ1-5, with D possibly TRBD1 on 5 matching bases. The CDR3 is made up of 17 amino acids. V was trimmed by 1 base and J by 0 bases, leaving 13 bases between them. In germline, CDR1 is LNHDA, CDR2 SQIVND (reference sequence). The CDR3 bases are TGTGCCAGTAGTATAGGATCCCTGCAGGGTAGCAATCAGCCCCAGCATTTT. Its protein is CASSIGSLQGSNQPQHF.

This clone showed up just a few times. As DNA, the CDR3 is TGCGCCAGCAGCTTATGGGGGAGCGGGGACACTGAAGCTTTCTTT. Its translation is CASSLWGSGDTEAFF. The chain joins TRBV5-1 to TRBJ1-1; D perhaps matches TRBD1 (5 bases). Trimming took 2 bases from V and 3 from J, leaving 14 bases between them. This CDR3 region has 15 residues. Germline CDR1 is SGHRS and CDR2 is YFSETQ.

This clone was picked up a small number of times. V usage is TRBV6-5 and J usage is TRBJ1-1; D is ambiguous. Deletions cut 0 bases from V and 11 bases from J, with 13 bases between. This CDR3 has 13 residues. Germline-derived CDR1 and CDR2 are MNHEY and SVGAGI. This CDR3 reads CASSYSTGFGAFF. The CDR3 region has the DNA TGTGCCAGCAGTTACTCTACGGGGTTTGGGGCTTTCTTT.

This clone was counted once. CDR3 DNA sequence: TGTGCCAGCAGCTTGCCCAGGGGTGGCTACACCTTC. Residues: CASSLPRGGYTF. The V call is TRBV5-5, the J call TRBJ1-2; perhaps TRBD1 as D (6 bases). V was trimmed by 1 base and J by 7 bases, leaving 8 bases between them. The CDR3 contains 12 residues. The germline V gene encodes CDR1 SGHKS and CDR2 YYEKEE (reference sequence).

The rearrangement joins TRBV5-6 to TRBJ1-6, with D unresolved. CDR3 length equals 13 residues. The germline CDR1 and CDR2 sequences are SGHDT and YYEEEE. V was cut by 2 bases and J by 7 bases, with 7 bases left in between. The CDR3: CASSFTENSPLHF. CDR3 coding DNA: TGTGCCAGCAGCTTTACAGAAAATTCACCCCTCCACTTT.

The gene calls are TRBV7-9 and TRBJ1-5; D remains ambiguous. The germline CDR1 and CDR2 sequences are SEHNR and FQNEAQ (reference sequence). The CDR3 sequence is 12 residues long. V was trimmed by 4 bases and J by 6 bases, leaving 7 bases between them. CDR3 nucleotide sequence: TGTGCCAGCAGCTCTTCGTCTCAGCCCCAGCATTTT. Its protein is CASSSSSQPQHF.

The chain uses TRBV5-1 and TRBJ2-5; possibly TRBD2 for D (5 bases). The germline V gene encodes CDR1 SGHRS and CDR2 YFSETQ. This CDR3 comprises 15 residues. Trimming shortened V by 4 bases and J by 1 base, and 14 bases separated the two germline ends. DNA of the CDR3: TGCGCCAGCAGCCGGCAACTAGAAATCCAAGAGACCCAGTACTTC. Translation gives CASSRQLEIQETQYF.

The chain employs TRBV2 and TRBJ1-5, with D possibly matching TRBD1 (6 bases). The V gene lost 3 bases and the J gene lost 3 bases, with 9 bases spanning the gap. Germline V gene data show CDR1 as SNHLY and CDR2 as FYNNEI. This CDR3 spans 14 amino acids. The CDR3 spells CASSDTGNNQPQHF. The CDR3 DNA reads as TGTGCCAGCAGTGATACAGGGAACAATCAGCCCCAGCATTTT.

This chain uses TRBV11-2 with TRBJ2-1; 9 nucleotides line up with TRBD1. CDR3 length: 17 amino acids. The V gene's germline CDR1 is SGHAT and CDR2 FQNNGV. V shed 3 bases and J 3 bases; nucleotides not matched to a gene: 9. The CDR3 loop reads CASSFSGQGGSYNEQFF. CDR3 DNA: TGTGCCAGCAGCTTCTCGGGACAGGGAGGGAGCTACAATGAGCAGTTCTTC.

About this clone itself: The junction departs from the called germline gene at one end, perhaps through a read error. The V gene is TRBV18, the J gene TRBJ2-7; D remains ambiguous. CDR3 size: 13 residues. Per germline, CDR1 KGHSH and CDR2 LQKENI. The DNA for the CDR3 is TGTGCCAGCTCAACACCTACCTCCTACGAGCAGTACTTC. This translates into CASSTPTSYEQYF.

V and J are TRBV5-1 and TRBJ2-1; 10 nucleotides line up with TRBD1. V was clipped by 3 bases and J by 9 bases; unmatched bases: 6. In germline, CDR1 is SGHRS, CDR2 YFSETQ. The CDR3 covers 14 residues. For the CDR3, the DNA is TGCGCCAGCAGCTCGGGACAGGGGTTTGGTGAGCAGTTCTTC. Its translation is CASSSGQGFGEQFF. The full variable domain, with the rest looked up from reference TRBV5-1 and TRBJ2-1, is KAGVTQTPRYLIKTRGQQVTLSCSPISGHRSVSWYQQTPGQGLQFLFEYFSETQRNKGNFPGRFSGRQFSNSRSEMNVSTLELGDSALYLCASSSGQGFGEQFFGPGTRLTVL.

This chain links TRBV7-8 with TRBJ2-1; TRBD1 agrees at 7 bases. Looked up from germline, CDR1 is SGHVS and CDR2 is FQNEAQ. This CDR3 has 14 residues. V was pared by 5 bases and J by 5 bases, with 6 bases of the junction left unmatched. This CDR3 is CASSPRQGHNEQFF. CDR3 coding DNA: TGTGCCAGCAGCCCGAGACAGGGTCACAATGAGCAGTTCTTC.

The chain combines TRBV2 with TRBJ2-2; D not resolved. The V gene's germline CDR1 is SNHLY and CDR2 FYNNEI. V was shortened by 0 bases and J by 8 bases, with 13 bases between the two germline ends. CDR3 length equals 15 residues. CDR3 loop: CASSEARAVPGELFF. The CDR3 bases are TGTGCCAGCAGTGAAGCGCGAGCCGTCCCGGGGGAGCTGTTTTTT.

The genes are TRBV5-1 and TRBJ1-1; unclear D gene. The germline CDR1 and CDR2 sequences are SGHRS and YFSETQ. The CDR3 is 14 residues long. Trimming shortened V by 4 bases and J by 0 bases, and 10 bases separated the two germline ends. CDR3 DNA: TGCGCCAGCAGCGTCGACGGCCTGAACACTGAAGCTTTCTTT. Protein sequence: CASSVDGLNTEAFF.

V is TRBV18 and J is TRBJ1-1; the D is unclear. Trimming pared 3 bases from V and 4 bases from J, leaving 12 bases between. Per the germline V gene, CDR1 is KGHSH and CDR2 is LQKENI. The CDR3 has 14 residues. The CDR3 bases are TGTGCCAGCTCACCCCCGATTTTGGGCACTGAAGCTTTCTTT. Encoded protein: CASSPPILGTEAFF.

J is TRBJ2-5 and V is TRBV19; D could derive from TRBD1 or TRBD2 (6 bases each). Trimming removed 4 bases at V and 4 bases at J, with 19 bases between. The CDR3 has 16 amino acids. Germline V gene data show CDR1 as LNHDA and CDR2 as SQIVND (reference sequence). CDR3 protein: CASSTHGGASGETQYF. CDR3 nucleotide sequence: TGTGCCAGTAGTACACACGGGGGCGCTTCAGGAGAGACCCAGTACTTC.